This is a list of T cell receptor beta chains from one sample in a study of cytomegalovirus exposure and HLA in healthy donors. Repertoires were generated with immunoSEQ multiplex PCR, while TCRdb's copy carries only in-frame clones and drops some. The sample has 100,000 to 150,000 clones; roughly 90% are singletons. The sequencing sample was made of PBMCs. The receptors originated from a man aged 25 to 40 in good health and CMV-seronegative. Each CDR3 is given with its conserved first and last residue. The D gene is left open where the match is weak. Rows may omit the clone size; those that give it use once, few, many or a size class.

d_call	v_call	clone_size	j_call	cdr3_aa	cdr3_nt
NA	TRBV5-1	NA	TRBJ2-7	CASSLGLYYEQYF	TGCGCCAGCAGCTTGGGACTATACTACGAGCAGTACTTC
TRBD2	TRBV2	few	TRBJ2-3	CASSEAGTSAPPFTDTQYF	TGTGCCAGCAGTGAGGCCGGGACTAGCGCCCCGCCGTTCACAGATACGCAGTATTTT
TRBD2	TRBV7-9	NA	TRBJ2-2	CASSLGTSGRTGELFF	TGTGCCAGCAGCCTCGGGACTAGCGGGCGTACCGGGGAGCTGTTTTTT
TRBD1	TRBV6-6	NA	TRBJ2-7	CANPYRGSTYEQYF	TGTGCCAATCCATACAGGGGGTCAACCTACGAGCAGTACTTC
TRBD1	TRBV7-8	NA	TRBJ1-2	CASSFRQGDYGYTF	TGTGCCAGCAGCTTCAGACAGGGCGACTATGGCTACACCTTC
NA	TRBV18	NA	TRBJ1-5	CASSPRGGQDQPQHF	TGTGCCAGCTCACCACGGGGGGGGCAGGATCAGCCCCAGCATTTT
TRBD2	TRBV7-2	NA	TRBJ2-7	CASSTTSGGIYEQYF	TGTGCCAGCAGCACTACTAGCGGGGGAATCTACGAGCAGTACTTC
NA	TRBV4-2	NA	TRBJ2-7	CASSQASGQGGTYEQYF	TGTGCCAGCAGCCAAGCTTCCGGACAGGGAGGGACCTACGAGCAGTACTTC
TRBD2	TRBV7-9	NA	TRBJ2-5	CASSLTAGVETQYF	TGTGCCAGCAGCTTAACAGCGGGGGTAGAGACCCAGTACTTC
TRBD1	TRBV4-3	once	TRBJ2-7	CASSQDRQGYEQYF	TGCGCCAGCAGCCAAGATCGACAGGGGTACGAGCAGTACTTC
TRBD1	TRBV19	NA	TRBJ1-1	CASRYRGRTEAFF	TGTGCCAGTAGGTACAGGGGTAGGACTGAAGCTTTCTTT
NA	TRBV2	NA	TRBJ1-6	CASRGQSSYNSPLHF	TGTGCCAGCAGAGGACAGAGCTCCTATAATTCACCCCTCCACTTT
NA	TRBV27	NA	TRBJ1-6	CASSLFIGGNSPLHF	TGTGCCAGCAGTTTATTCATCGGGGGAAATTCACCCCTCCACTTT
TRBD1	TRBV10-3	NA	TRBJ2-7	CAIGGQGWSYEQYF	TGTGCCATCGGGGGACAGGGGTGGTCCTACGAGCAGTACTTC
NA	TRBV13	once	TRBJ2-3	CASSLRGTDTQYF	TGTGCCAGCAGCTTACGTGGCACAGATACGCAGTATTTT
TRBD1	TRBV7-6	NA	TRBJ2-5	CASSNHEGTGQETQYF	TGTGCCAGCAGCAACCACGAGGGGACAGGGCAAGAGACCCAGTACTTC
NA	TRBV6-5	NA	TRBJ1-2	CASSYSGGNYGYTF	TGTGCCAGCAGTTACTCGGGGGGGAACTATGGCTACACCTTC
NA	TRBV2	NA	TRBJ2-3	CASSEYGGGTDTQYF	TGTGCCAGCAGTGAATACGGCGGGGGCACAGATACGCAGTATTTT
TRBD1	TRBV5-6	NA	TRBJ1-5	CASSLWGQGANQPQHF	TGTGCCAGCAGCTTGTGGGGACAGGGGGCGAATCAGCCCCAGCATTTT
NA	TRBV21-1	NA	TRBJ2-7	CASSTTGYEQYF	TGTGCCAGCAGCACGACAGGGTACGAGCAGTACTTC
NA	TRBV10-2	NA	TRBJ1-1	CASSESWRAEVNTEAFF	TGCGCCAGCAGTGAGTCTTGGCGCGCGGAGGTGAACACTGAAGCTTTCTTT
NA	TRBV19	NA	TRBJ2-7	CASSIEAGAYEQYF	TGTGCCAGTAGTATAGAAGCAGGGGCCTACGAGCAGTACTTC
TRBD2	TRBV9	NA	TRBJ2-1	CASSSRTSGYNEQFF	TGTGCCAGCAGTTCTAGGACTAGCGGGTACAATGAGCAGTTCTTC
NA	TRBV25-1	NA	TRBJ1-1	CASKGATGGTEAFF	TGTGCCAGCAAGGGCGCGACAGGTGGAACTGAAGCTTTCTTT
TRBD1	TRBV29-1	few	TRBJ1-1	CSVETGRNTEAFF	TGCAGCGTTGAGACAGGGCGTAACACTGAAGCTTTCTTT
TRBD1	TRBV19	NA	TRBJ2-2	CASQDRGGTGELFF	TGTGCCAGTCAAGACAGGGGTGGCACCGGGGAGCTGTTTTTT
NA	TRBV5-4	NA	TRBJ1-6	CASSLEQNSPLHF	TGTGCCAGCAGCTTGGAACAGAATTCACCCCTCCACTTT
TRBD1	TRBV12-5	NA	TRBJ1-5	CASGRDRAMPQHF	TGTGCTAGTGGGCGGGACAGGGCGATGCCCCAGCATTTT
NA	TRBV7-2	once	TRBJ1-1	CASSLSGVDTEAFF	TGTGCCAGCAGCTTATCAGGGGTGGACACTGAAGCTTTCTTT
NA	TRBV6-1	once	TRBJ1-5	CASKSDYSNQPQHF	TGTGCCAGCAAATCAGACTATAGCAATCAGCCCCAGCATTTT
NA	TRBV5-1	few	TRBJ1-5	CASSLEGLWDQPQHF	TGCGCCAGCAGCTTGGAGGGGTTATGGGATCAGCCCCAGCATTTT
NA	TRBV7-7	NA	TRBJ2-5	CASSLAGTGETQYF	TGTGCTAGCAGCTTAGCCGGGACTGGAGAGACCCAGTACTTC
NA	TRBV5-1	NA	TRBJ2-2	CASSLHRETGELFF	TGCGCCAGCAGCCTTCACAGGGAGACCGGGGAGCTGTTTTTT
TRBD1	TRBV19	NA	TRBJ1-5	CASSTSGTGARMGNQPQHF	TGTGCCAGTAGTACTTCCGGGACAGGGGCCCGCATGGGCAATCAGCCCCAGCATTTT
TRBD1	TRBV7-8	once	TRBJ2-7	CASSLRTGLTNYEQYF	TGTGCCAGCAGCTTGAGGACAGGGCTAACCAACTACGAGCAGTACTTC
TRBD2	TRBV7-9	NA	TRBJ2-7	CASSPPGGSSYEQYF	TGTGCCAGCAGCCCCCCCGGGGGGAGCTCCTACGAGCAGTACTTC
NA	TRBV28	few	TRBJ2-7	CASSPPIDINEQYF	TGTGCCAGCAGTCCACCGATCGACATTAACGAGCAGTACTTC
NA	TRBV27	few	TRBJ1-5	CASSYSDRAVPQHF	TGTGCCAGCAGCTACAGCGACAGAGCAGTGCCCCAGCATTTT
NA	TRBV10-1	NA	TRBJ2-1	CASSVEQEDNEQFF	TGCGCCAGCAGTGTAGAGCAGGAGGACAATGAGCAGTTCTTC
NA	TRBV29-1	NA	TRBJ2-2	CSVVGQVNTGELFF	TGCAGCGTTGTGGGGCAGGTGAACACCGGGGAGCTGTTTTTT
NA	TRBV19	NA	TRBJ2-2	CASTMGQTPTGELFF	TGTGCCAGTACCATGGGACAAACCCCAACCGGGGAGCTGTTTTTT
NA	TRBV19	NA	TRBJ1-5	CASSIVGQPQHF	TGTGCCAGTAGTATCGTCGGTCAGCCCCAGCATTTT
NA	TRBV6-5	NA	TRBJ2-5	CASSPRGREKETQYF	TGTGCCAGCAGTCCCCGCGGCAGGGAAAAAGAGACCCAGTACTTC
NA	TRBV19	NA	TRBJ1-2	CASNTRGTYGYTF	TGTGCCAGTAATACCAGGGGCACCTATGGCTACACCTTC
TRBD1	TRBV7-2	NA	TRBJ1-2	CASSLDRGSYGYTF	TGTGCCAGCAGCTTAGACAGGGGTTCTTATGGCTACACCTTC
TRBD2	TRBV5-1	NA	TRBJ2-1	CASSSLAGVNEQFF	TGCGCCAGCAGCTCGCTAGCGGGGGTCAATGAGCAGTTCTTC